A single sample gave rise to the 27 T cell receptor beta chains below, sequenced in a study of shared clonotypes between healthy human individuals (dated by TCRdb to the early 2020s). The method behind the library was the immunoSEQ multiplex PCR assay. Held by TCRdb, this immuneACCESS table contains in-frame sequences only and omits some clones. Under half of the omission traces to an unresolved V gene where checked; the cause of the rest is unknown. The sample table holds hundreds of thousands of clones, of which 92% were seen once. The top ten clonotypes cover approximately 22% of the sample. For the CD8 naive samples, CD45RO-negative cells were positively selected for CCR7, yielding a CD45RA+CCR7+ population from which TemRA cells were excluded. The sequenced sample was naive CD8+ T cells sorted from blood. Explained via the paper, the cell subset or site label denotes: CD45RA+CCR7+. Source of these receptors: a man aged 25 to 40 in good health.

This clone showed up just once. CDR3 sequence (DNA): TGTGCCAGCAGCTTACGGGGACAGATAACAGATACGCAGTATTTT. Translated, it gives CASSLRGQITDTQYF. The chain joins TRBV7-9 to TRBJ2-3, with TRBD1 matching over 7 bases. This CDR3 region has 15 residues. The junction had 5 bases not matched to a gene; V was cut back by 2 bases and J by 3 bases. Germline loops: CDR1 SEHNR, CDR2 FQNEAQ (reference sequence).

The chain carries TRBV7-9 and TRBJ2-1, with 8 nucleotides matching TRBD2. The trim removed 9 bases at V and 6 bases at J, leaving 13 bases unmatched. The germline V gene has CDR1 SEHNR and CDR2 FQNEAQ (reference sequence). The CDR3 contains 15 residues. The CDR3 region has the DNA TGTGCCAGGGGTGAACTAGCGGATAAGTTCAATGAGCAGTTCTTC. It yields the protein CARGELADKFNEQFF.

The rearrangement uses TRBV2 and TRBJ1-2, with D possibly matching TRBD1 (5 bases). V was clipped by 8 bases and J by 6 bases, with 7 bases between them. Germline V gives CDR1 SNHLY, CDR2 FYNNEI. The CDR3 has 10 amino acids. CDR3 nucleotides: TGTGCCAGCGGGGACGATGGCTACACCTTC. Protein sequence: CASGDDGYTF.

This chain uses TRBV29-1 with TRBJ2-7; TRBD1 is a possible D gene (5 bases). The CDR3 runs to 11 residues. Germline CDR1 is SQVTM and CDR2 is ANQGSEA. V shed 0 bases and J shed 9 bases, with 9 bases lying between them. For the CDR3, the DNA is TGCAGCGTTGAAGATCTTCAGGGGCAGTACTTC. Its translation is CSVEDLQGQYF.

This chain uses TRBV4-1 with TRBJ2-2; tentative D call: TRBD1 (6 bases). CDR1 is MGHRA and CDR2 is YSYEKL in the germline V gene. V lost 3 bases and J 4 bases, leaving 9 bases between the germline ends. There are 14 residues in the CDR3. The CDR3 protein is CASSHGGPTGELFF. CDR3 in DNA: TGCGCCAGCAGCCATGGGGGCCCCACCGGGGAGCTGTTTTTT.

V gene TRBV10-1 combines with J gene TRBJ2-7; TRBD1 is a possible D gene (6 bases). CDR3 length: 14 amino acids. The V gene's germline CDR1 is WNHNN and CDR2 SYGVQD (reference sequence). V lost 2 bases and J 5 bases, leaving 13 bases between the germline ends. CDR3 sequence: CASSEDTNRDEQYF. As DNA, the CDR3 is TGCGCCAGCAGTGAGGATACCAACAGGGACGAGCAGTACTTC.

The chain is built from TRBV5-4 and TRBJ2-5, with 8 positions matching TRBD2. Looked up from germline, CDR1 is SGHNT and CDR2 is YYREEE (reference sequence). The CDR3 loop spans 16 amino acids. V shed 4 bases and J 0 bases; nucleotides not matched to a gene: 8. The CDR3 DNA follows: TGTGCCAGCAGCCGCCGGGGCGGGGGGAACCAAGAGACCCAGTACTTC. This gives the protein CASSRRGGGNQETQYF. The variable domain in full, with the rest retrieved from reference TRBV5-4 and TRBJ2-5, is ETGVTQSPTHLIKTRGQQVTLRCSSQSGHNTVSWYQQALGQGPQFIFQYYREEENGRGNFPPRFSGLQFPNYSSELNVNALELDDSALYLCASSRRGGGNQETQYFGPGTRLLVL.

This rearrangement joins TRBV7-3 to TRBJ2-2; 9 nucleotides agree with TRBD2. From germline, CDR1 is SGHTA and CDR2 FQGTGA. The CDR3 consists of 17 residues. The junction had 6 bases not matched to a gene; V was cut back by 2 bases and J by 2 bases. The CDR3 DNA sequence: TGTGCCAGCAGCTTATCGCCTAGCGGGACTAACACCGGGGAGCTGTTTTTT. Protein: CASSLSPSGTNTGELFF.

The rearrangement links TRBV27 to TRBJ2-3; D remains ambiguous. The length of the CDR3 is 13 residues. Trimming stripped 1 base from V and 6 bases from J, with 8 bases between. Germline V gives CDR1 MNHEY, CDR2 SMNVEV (reference sequence). CDR3 sequence (DNA): TGTGCCAGCAGTTTATGGGGTATGGATACGCAGTATTTT. As protein: CASSLWGMDTQYF.

The chain has TRBV18 and TRBJ2-3; the match to TRBD1 covers 8 bases. Germline loops: CDR1 KGHSH, CDR2 LQKENI. V gave up 0 bases and J gave up 6 bases; unmatched junction bases: 2. This CDR3 has 14 amino acids. This chain's CDR3 is CASSPPQGADTQYF. The DNA for the CDR3 is TGTGCCAGCTCACCACCCCAGGGGGCGGATACGCAGTATTTT.

The chain is built from TRBV5-4 and TRBJ2-7; 9 nucleotides line up with TRBD1. Germline V CDR1 and CDR2: SGHNT, YYREEE (reference sequence). J lost 3 bases, V lost 3 bases, and 4 bases had no gene match. This CDR3 comprises 14 residues. The CDR3 spells CASSSGQGIYEQYF. Here the CDR3 DNA reads TGTGCCAGCAGCTCAGGACAGGGGATCTACGAGCAGTACTTC.

This clone showed up just once. V is TRBV4-2 and J is TRBJ2-1; D may be TRBD1 or TRBD2 (7 bases each). Between the trimmed V and J ends, which lost 4 bases and 4 bases, there was a span of 20 bases. Germline CDR1 reads LGHNA; CDR2 reads YNFKEQ. This CDR3 region has 17 residues. In DNA, the CDR3 is TGTGCCAGCAGCCTTGGGGGAGGGGGCAGGAATTACAATGAGCAGTTCTTC. Translating gives CASSLGGGGRNYNEQFF.

This clone was recorded once. The V call is TRBV6-1, the J call TRBJ2-2; 7 bases match TRBD1. Looked up from germline, CDR1 is MNHNS and CDR2 is SASEGT. The CDR3 extends over 15 amino acids. The J segment lost 4 bases and the V segment lost 7 bases, leaving 9 bases of the junction unmatched. The CDR3 sequence: CASIPDRAATGELFF. The CDR3 DNA reads TGTGCCAGCATTCCCGACAGGGCCGCCACCGGGGAGCTGTTTTTT.

J is TRBJ2-7 and V is TRBV4-2; no clear D gene. Germline assignment: CDR1 LGHNA and CDR2 YNFKEQ. Trimming cost V 0 bases and J 3 bases, with 15 bases left between them. The CDR3 covers 16 residues. CDR3 residues: CASSQDLSSSYYEQYF. In DNA form, the CDR3 reads TGTGCCAGCAGCCAAGATCTATCTTCCTCCTACTACGAGCAGTACTTC.

As concerns this clone: One end of the junction is discordant with germline, which a read error may explain. Other DNA sequences within the sample encode an identical CDR3. In nucleotides, the CDR3 is TGTGCCAGCAGGCCCGCCGGGACTTCCTCCTATGAGCAGTACTTC. Protein product: CASRPAGTSSYEQYF. The chain combines TRBV6-1 with TRBJ2-7; tentatively, D is TRBD2 (6 bases). CDR3 length: 15 amino acids. The germline V gene has CDR1 MNHNS and CDR2 SASEGT.

The J gene is TRBJ2-1, the V gene TRBV28; D gene unclear. Germline CDR1 and CDR2: MDHEN and SYDVKM. V was shortened by 7 bases and J by 9 bases, with 7 bases between the two germline ends. The CDR3 has 10 residues. The CDR3 region has the DNA TGTGCCAGCAAAGGTCCTGAGCAGTTCTTC. This gives the protein CASKGPEQFF. The complete variable domain, with remaining parts taken from reference TRBV28 and TRBJ2-1, reads DVKVTQSSRYLVKRTGEKVFLECVQDMDHENMFWYRQDPGLGLRLIYFSYDVKMKEKGDIPEGYSVSREKKERFSLILESASTNQTSMYLCASKGPEQFFGPGTRLTVL.

The chain employs TRBV4-1 and TRBJ2-7; 9 nucleotides match TRBD2. With V trimmed by 1 base and J by 2 bases, 6 bases remained unmatched. CDR3 size: 16 residues. From germline, CDR1 is MGHRA and CDR2 YSYEKL. DNA of the CDR3: TGCGCCAGCAGCCAAGCCCCAGCGGGAGGAACCTACGAGCAGTACTTC. Amino acids: CASSQAPAGGTYEQYF.

The genes are TRBV7-8 and TRBJ1-5, with D hard to call. The V gene's germline CDR1 is SGHVS and CDR2 FQNEAQ. The CDR3 loop spans 16 amino acids. Deletions cut 6 bases from V and 0 bases from J, with 15 bases between. Written as DNA, the CDR3 is TGTGCCAGCAGTTTCCAAGGGCGTTATAGCAATCAGCCCCAGCATTTT. It codes for CASSFQGRYSNQPQHF. Variable domain in full (rest from reference TRBV7-8 and TRBJ1-5): GAGVSQSPRYKVAKRGQDVALRCDPISGHVSLFWYQQALGQGPEFLTYFQNEAQLDKSGLPSDRFFAERPEGSVSTLKIQRTQQEDSAVYLCASSFQGRYSNQPQHFGDGTRLSIL.

J is TRBJ2-7 and V is TRBV29-1; D call uncertain. Between the trimmed V and J ends, which lost 0 bases and 2 bases, there was a span of 11 bases. Germline CDR1 and CDR2: SQVTM and ANQGSEA. CDR3 length equals 14 residues. The CDR3 sequence: CSVEDGQVTYEQYF. CDR3 in DNA: TGCAGCGTTGAAGATGGGCAGGTAACCTACGAGCAGTACTTC.

This chain joins TRBV27 and TRBJ2-5; D possibly matches TRBD1 or TRBD2 (5 bases each). The CDR3 spans 16 residues. V was pared by 3 bases and J by 1 base, with 15 bases between. CDR1 MNHEY and CDR2 SMNVEV come from the germline V gene (reference sequence). The CDR3 coding sequence is TGTGCCAGCAGTTTGTTATGGGACGGGATCCAAGAGACCCAGTACTTC. The encoded protein is CASSLLWDGIQETQYF.

The V and J genes are TRBV4-1 and TRBJ2-5; TRBD2 matches at 7 bases. V was clipped by 4 bases and J by 5 bases; unmatched bases: 10. Germline assignment: CDR1 MGHRA and CDR2 YSYEKL. The CDR3 sequence is 15 residues long. The CDR3 sequence: CASSPLATSWETQYF. The CDR3 DNA sequence: TGCGCCAGCAGCCCACTAGCGACCTCTTGGGAGACCCAGTACTTC.

In the case of this clone: Additional DNA sequences in this sample encode the identical CDR3. The chain employs TRBV27 and TRBJ2-3; D remains ambiguous. The V gene's germline CDR1 is MNHEY and CDR2 SMNVEV (reference sequence). The V end lost 3 bases, the J end lost 2 bases, and 12 bases lay between the germline ends. The CDR3 totals 15 residues. This CDR3 is CASSFVRQNTDTQYF. DNA of the CDR3: TGTGCCAGCAGTTTTGTGCGGCAGAACACAGATACGCAGTATTTT.

The chain has TRBV29-1 and TRBJ2-1; D perhaps matches TRBD1 (5 bases). The CDR3 has 12 residues. Trimming removed 4 bases at V and 8 bases at J, with 12 bases between. The germline gives CDR1 SQVTM, CDR2 ANQGSEA. The CDR3 protein is CSVVRRADEQFF. The CDR3 coding sequence is TGCAGCGTTGTACGCAGGGCCGATGAGCAGTTCTTC.

This chain links TRBV5-6 with TRBJ1-2; the D is unclear. This CDR3 contains 14 residues. The V gene lost 1 base and the J gene lost 4 bases, with 11 bases spanning the gap. CDR1 SGHDT and CDR2 YYEEEE come from the germline V gene. Here the CDR3 DNA reads TGTGCCAGCAGCTTGACCCGCGCCTTCTATGGCTACACCTTC. This sequence encodes CASSLTRAFYGYTF.

In regard to this clone: The junction differs from germline at one of its ends, possibly a read error. This chain connects TRBV7-7 to TRBJ2-1; 12 bases line up with TRBD2. The CDR3 is 16 amino acids. Germline CDR1 SSHAT, CDR2 FNYEAQ (reference sequence). CDR3 loop: CASSLSSGRARNEQFF. The CDR3 DNA reads TGTGCTAGCAGCTTATCTAGCGGGAGGGCCAGGAATGAGCAGTTCTTC.

The V call is TRBV2, the J call TRBJ1-3, with a possible D match to TRBD1 (6 bases). This CDR3 comprises 17 residues. The germline CDR1 and CDR2 sequences are SNHLY and FYNNEI. The V end was cut by 8 bases, the J end by 2 bases, with 22 bases between. CDR3 amino acids: CASVDSIAFRAGNTIYF. In DNA form, the CDR3 reads TGTGCCAGCGTGGACAGCATTGCCTTTAGAGCTGGAAACACCATATATTTT.

This rearrangement joins TRBV4-1 to TRBJ2-5; D not certain. Germline values: CDR1 MGHRA, CDR2 YSYEKL. CDR3 length: 16 amino acids. V lost 4 bases, J lost 2 bases, and 17 bases lay in between. CDR3 loop: CASSPSPGSPQETQYF. The CDR3, as DNA: TGCGCCAGCAGCCCCTCGCCCGGGTCCCCTCAAGAGACCCAGTACTTC.